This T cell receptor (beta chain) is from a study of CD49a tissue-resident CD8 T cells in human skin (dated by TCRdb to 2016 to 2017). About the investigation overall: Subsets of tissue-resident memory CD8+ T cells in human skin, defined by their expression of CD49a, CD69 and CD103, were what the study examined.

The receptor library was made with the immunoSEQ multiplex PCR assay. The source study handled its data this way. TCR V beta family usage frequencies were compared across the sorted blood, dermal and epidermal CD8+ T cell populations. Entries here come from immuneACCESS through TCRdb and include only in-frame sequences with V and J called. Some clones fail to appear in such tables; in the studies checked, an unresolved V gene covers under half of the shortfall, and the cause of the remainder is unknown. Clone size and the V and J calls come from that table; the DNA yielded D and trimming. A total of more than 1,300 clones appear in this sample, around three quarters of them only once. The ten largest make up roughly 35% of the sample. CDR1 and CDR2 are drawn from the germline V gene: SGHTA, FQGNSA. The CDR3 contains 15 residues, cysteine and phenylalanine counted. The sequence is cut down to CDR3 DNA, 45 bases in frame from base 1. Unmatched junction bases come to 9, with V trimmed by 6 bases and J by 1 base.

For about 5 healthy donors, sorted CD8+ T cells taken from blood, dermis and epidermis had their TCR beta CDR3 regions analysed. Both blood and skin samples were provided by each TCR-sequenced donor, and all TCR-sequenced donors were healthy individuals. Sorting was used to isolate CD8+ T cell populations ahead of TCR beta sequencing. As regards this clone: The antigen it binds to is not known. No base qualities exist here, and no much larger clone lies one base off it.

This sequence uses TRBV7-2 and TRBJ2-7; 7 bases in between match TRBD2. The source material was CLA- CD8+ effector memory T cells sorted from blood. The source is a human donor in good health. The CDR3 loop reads CASSKDNGGSYEQYF. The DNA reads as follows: TGTGCCAGCAGTAAGGATAACGGGGGGTCCTACGAGCAGTACTTC.